The rows below give T cell receptor beta chains drawn from one sample of a study of beta chain features in type 1 diabetes. Some clones are missing from TCRdb's copy, which holds only in-frame ones; the method was immunoSEQ multiplex PCR. The sample carries under 900,000 clones, around a sixth recorded once. Sample: naive CD4+ T cells from blood. These receptors all stem from a young woman in good health. CDR3s include the opening cysteine and the closing phenylalanine or tryptophan. A D gene is named only where the DNA matches it firmly. Some rows mark clone size as missing; the rest say once, few, many or name a class of expanded clone.

TRBJ1-4 | TRBV10-1 | - | - | TGCGCCAGCAGTGCGGGACCACATGAAAAACTGTTTTTT | CASSAGPHEKLFF
TRBJ2-7 | TRBV11-1 | few | TRBD2 | TGTGCCAGCAGCATCTTACTAGCGGGTTATCACGAGCAGTACTTC | CASSILLAGYHEQYF
TRBJ2-2 | TRBV14 | - | - | TGTGCCAGCAGCCAAGATCAGCTTTATGGGGAGCTGTTTTTT | CASSQDQLYGELFF
TRBJ1-2 | TRBV9 | - | TRBD1 | TGTGCCAGCAGCGTAGTGGGGACAGGGGGCGACGGCTACACCTTC | CASSVVGTGGDGYTF
TRBJ2-3 | TRBV11-2 | few | - | TGTGCCAGCAGCTTAGTTGGGGCTGAAACAGATACGCAGTATTTT | CASSLVGAETDTQYF
TRBJ2-7 | TRBV5-1 | - | - | TGCGCCAGCAGCTCGAGTCTTGGGTCCTACGAGCAGTACTTC | CASSSSLGSYEQYF
TRBJ2-2 | TRBV7-2 | few | TRBD1 | TGTGCCAGCAGCCGACAGGGGAACACCGGGGAGCTGTTTTTT | CASSRQGNTGELFF
TRBJ1-2 | TRBV6-4 | - | - | TGTGCCAGCGTAGGCTCACGGCGGGACACCTTC | CASVGSRRDTF
TRBJ2-7 | TRBV5-4 | - | - | TGTGCCAGCAGCCTGCAGGGGCAGCCCTACGAGCAGTACTTC | CASSLQGQPYEQYF
TRBJ1-5 | TRBV28 | - | - | TGTGCCAGCAGTTTAGGTCAGATCAATCAGCCCCAGCATTTT | CASSLGQINQPQHF
TRBJ2-5 | TRBV2 | - | - | TGTGCCAGCAGTCCCCCCTCGGAGACCCAGTACTTC | CASSPPSETQYF
TRBJ2-1 | TRBV4-3 | - | TRBD2 | TGCGCCAGCAGCCAAGGTATGCGGGAGGGCACCTACAATGAGCAGTTCTTC | CASSQGMREGTYNEQFF
TRBJ2-2 | TRBV7-9 | few | - | TGTGCCAGCAGCTTAAGTGGGCTGGGACTTGGAAACACCGGGGAGCTGTTTTTT | CASSLSGLGLGNTGELFF
TRBJ2-5 | TRBV7-8 | - | TRBD1 | TGTGCCAGCAGCTTCCGGGACAGGGGCCAAGAGACCCAGTACTTC | CASSFRDRGQETQYF
TRBJ1-2 | TRBV6-5 | - | - | TGTGCCAGCAGTTACTCTCGGACCTGGAGCTATGGCTACACCTTC | CASSYSRTWSYGYTF
TRBJ1-1 | TRBV27 | few | - | TGTGCCAGCAGTTTAAGGGGTGTGACTGAAGCTTTCTTT | CASSLRGVTEAFF
TRBJ1-5 | TRBV27 | few | TRBD1 | TGTGCCAGCAGTTTTCGCGGACAGGGTCGCAATCAGCCCCAGCATTTT | CASSFRGQGRNQPQHF
TRBJ1-4 | TRBV18 | few | - | TGTGCCAGCTCCCCTGTCGGTGGCGAAAAACTGTTTTTT | CASSPVGGEKLFF
TRBJ1-3 | TRBV4-2 | - | - | TGTGCCAGCAGCCAAGCCGCAGCCAGGGCTAGTGGAAACACCATATATTTT | CASSQAAARASGNTIYF
TRBJ2-1 | TRBV28 | - | TRBD1 | TGTGCCAGCAGTTTCCTCACAGGGGGCATCGATGAGCAGTTCTTC | CASSFLTGGIDEQFF
TRBJ2-5 | TRBV6-5 | few | - | TGTGCCAGCAGTTACGGGCGGACCCACCAAGAGACCCAGTACTTC | CASSYGRTHQETQYF
TRBJ2-1 | TRBV7-2 | few | TRBD1 | TGTGCCAGCAGCGTGGACAGGGGGAATGAGCAGTTCTTC | CASSVDRGNEQFF
TRBJ2-7 | TRBV4-1 | - | - | TGCGCCAGCAGCCAAATAGCACTACCTTACGAGCAGTACTTC | CASSQIALPYEQYF
TRBJ1-5 | TRBV4-1 | - | - | TGCGCCAGCAGCCAAGATTTAACGGGAGTCAATCAGCCCCAGCATTTT | CASSQDLTGVNQPQHF
TRBJ2-1 | TRBV7-2 | - | TRBD2 | TGTGCCAGCGACGGCGGGGGGATGTACAATGAGCAGTTCTTC | CASDGGGMYNEQFF
TRBJ2-3 | TRBV27 | few | TRBD2 | TGTGCCAGCAGTTTCACTAGCGGGACCACAGATACGCAGTATTTT | CASSFTSGTTDTQYF
TRBJ1-2 | TRBV25-1 | few | - | TGTGCCAGCAGGGACAATACTAACTATGGCTACACCTTC | CASRDNTNYGYTF
TRBJ1-2 | TRBV28 | few | - | TGTGCCAGCAGTTTAGTGGACAGTTATAACTATGGCTACACCTTC | CASSLVDSYNYGYTF
TRBJ2-1 | TRBV9 | - | TRBD2 | TGTGCCAGCAGCGTAGGGACTAGCGGGCAGAATGAGCAGTTCTTC | CASSVGTSGQNEQFF
TRBJ2-7 | TRBV7-2 | few | - | TGTGCCAGCAGCTTGACCGGCTACGAGCAGTACTTC | CASSLTGYEQYF
TRBJ2-1 | TRBV9 | - | - | TGTGCCAGCAGCCGCACGAGGACAGTTCATGGCAATGAGCAGTTCTTC | CASSRTRTVHGNEQFF
TRBJ2-7 | TRBV7-2 | - | - | TGTGCCAGCAGCTTAGGGTCGTCACTACGGGAACAGTACTTC | CASSLGSSLREQYF
TRBJ2-7 | TRBV9 | - | TRBD1 | TGTGCCAGCAGCGTAGGACAGGGGGCCTACGAGCAGTACTTC | CASSVGQGAYEQYF
TRBJ2-7 | TRBV6-6 | few | TRBD1 | TGTGCCAGCAGTACGAGTTGGGCCAGGGGGTCCTACGAGCAGTACTTC | CASSTSWARGSYEQYF
TRBJ2-6 | TRBV5-1 | few | - | TGCGCCAGCAGCAAGGGTACTAGAAGCTCTGGGGCCAACGTCCTGACTTTC | CASSKGTRSSGANVLTF
TRBJ1-4 | TRBV19 | few | TRBD1 | TGTGCCAGTAGTACCTACCCGGGGACAGGAGGTGAAAAACTGTTTTTT | CASSTYPGTGGEKLFF
TRBJ1-4 | TRBV19 | - | - | TGTGCCAGTAGCCTCGGGTCCCCGAATGAAAAACTGTTTTTT | CASSLGSPNEKLFF
TRBJ2-7 | TRBV7-2 | few | TRBD2 | TGTGCCAGCAGCTTAGGACGACGGACTAGCGGGAGCGCCTACGAGCAGTACTTC | CASSLGRRTSGSAYEQYF
TRBJ2-7 | TRBV7-2 | - | TRBD2 | TGTGCCAGCAGCCTCGGGACTAGTCTGTACTTC | CASSLGTSLYF
TRBJ1-1 | TRBV15 | - | - | TGTGCCACCAGCATCATCAGAGAAAACACTGAAGCTTTCTTT | CATSIIRENTEAFF
TRBJ2-3 | TRBV5-1 | - | TRBD1 | TGCGCCAGCAGCGGACAGGGTTTCACAGATACGCAGTATTTT | CASSGQGFTDTQYF
TRBJ2-1 | TRBV5-1 | few | TRBD2 | TGCGCCAGCAGCTTGTTGTTAGCGGGGGACTACAATGAGCAGTTCTTC | CASSLLLAGDYNEQFF
TRBJ2-3 | TRBV27 | - | - | TGTGCCGGCAGCCGACCTGCGACAGGCGTAAGACCGTATTTT | CAGSRPATGVRPYF
TRBJ2-3 | TRBV5-6 | few | TRBD1 | TGTGCCAGCACCGTGGACAGGGTAACAGATACGCAGTATTTT | CASTVDRVTDTQYF
TRBJ1-1 | TRBV7-8 | - | TRBD1 | TGTGCCAGCAGCCGATCGACAGGGATGGCTTTCTTT | CASSRSTGMAFF
TRBJ2-7 | TRBV5-6 | - | - | TGTGCCAGCAGCTTGTCGGCAGGGAGAACCTACGAGCAGTACTTC | CASSLSAGRTYEQYF
TRBJ1-3 | TRBV7-9 | few | - | TGTGCCAGCAGCCCCACCTCCGAAAACACCATATATTTT | CASSPTSENTIYF
TRBJ2-1 | TRBV7-2 | few | - | TGTGCCAGCAGCAGGAATACCTATGAGCAGTTCTTC | CASSRNTYEQFF
TRBJ1-1 | TRBV6-5 | - | - | TGTGCCAGCAGTTACTGGCAGGGGAATACTGAAGCTTTCTTT | CASSYWQGNTEAFF
TRBJ2-1 | TRBV7-9 | few | - | TGTGCCAGCAGCCCAACAAATGGGGGGTCCTACAATGAGCAGTTCTTC | CASSPTNGGSYNEQFF
TRBJ2-5 | TRBV4-3 | few | - | TGCGCCAGCAGCCAAGACGGAAGCCTCCAAGAGACCCAGTACTTC | CASSQDGSLQETQYF
TRBJ2-1 | TRBV19 | - | - | TGTGCCACCCGGACCCAGGGCGGCAATGAGCAGTTCTTC | CATRTQGGNEQFF
TRBJ1-2 | TRBV7-9 | - | - | TGTGCCAGCAGCTTGCAGGGGTATGGCTACACCTTC | CASSLQGYGYTF
TRBJ2-7 | TRBV6-1 | - | TRBD2 | TGTGCCAGCGAGGGACTAGCGGAGGCCTACGAGCAGTACTTC | CASEGLAEAYEQYF
TRBJ2-3 | TRBV27 | few | TRBD2 | TGTGCCAGCAGTTCCGGGACTAGCGGATCAAACACAGATACGCAGTATTTT | CASSSGTSGSNTDTQYF
TRBJ1-1 | TRBV10-3 | few | - | TGTGCCATCAGTGATCTCGGGGGGAACACTGAAGCTTTCTTT | CAISDLGGNTEAFF
TRBJ1-1 | TRBV2 | few | - | TGTGCCAGCAGTGAAGCGGACACGAAAATGAACACTGAAGCTTTCTTT | CASSEADTKMNTEAFF
TRBJ2-7 | TRBV18 | - | - | TGTGCCAGCTCGGGGGGCGAGCAGTACTTC | CASSGGEQYF
TRBJ2-1 | TRBV2 | few | TRBD2 | TGTGCCAGCAGTGAGGTGCGGTGGGCTAGCGGTTTACCTTTGGTCCATGAGCAGTTCTTC | CASSEVRWASGLPLVHEQFF